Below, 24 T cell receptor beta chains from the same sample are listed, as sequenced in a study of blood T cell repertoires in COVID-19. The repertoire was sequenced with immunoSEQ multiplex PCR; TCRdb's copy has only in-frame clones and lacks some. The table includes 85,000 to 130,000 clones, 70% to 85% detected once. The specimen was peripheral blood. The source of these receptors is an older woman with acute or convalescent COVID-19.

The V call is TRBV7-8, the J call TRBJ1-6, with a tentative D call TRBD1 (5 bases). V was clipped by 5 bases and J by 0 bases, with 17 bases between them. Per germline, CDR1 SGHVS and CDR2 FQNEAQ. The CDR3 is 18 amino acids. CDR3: CASSPGLLESSYNSPLHF. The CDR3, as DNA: TGTGCCAGCAGCCCGGGACTTCTCGAGAGCTCCTATAATTCACCCCTCCACTTT.

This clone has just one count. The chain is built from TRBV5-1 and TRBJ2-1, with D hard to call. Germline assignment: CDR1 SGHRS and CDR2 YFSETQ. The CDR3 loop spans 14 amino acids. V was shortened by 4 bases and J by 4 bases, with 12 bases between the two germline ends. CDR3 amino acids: CASSASLGYNEQFF. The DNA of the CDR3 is TGCGCCAGCAGCGCATCTCTAGGTTACAATGAGCAGTTCTTC.

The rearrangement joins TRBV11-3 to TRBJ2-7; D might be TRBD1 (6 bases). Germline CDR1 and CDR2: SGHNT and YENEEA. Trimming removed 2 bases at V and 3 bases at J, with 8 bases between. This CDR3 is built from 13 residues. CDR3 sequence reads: CASSLRGGYEQYF. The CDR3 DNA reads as TGTGCCAGCAGCTTACGAGGGGGCTACGAGCAGTACTTC. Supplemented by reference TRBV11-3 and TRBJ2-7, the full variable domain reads EAGVVQSPRYKIIEKKQPVAFWCNPISGHNTLYWYLQNLGQGPELLIRYENEEAVDDSQLPKDRFSAERLKGVDSTLKIQPAELGDSAVYLCASSLRGGYEQYFGPGTRLTVT.

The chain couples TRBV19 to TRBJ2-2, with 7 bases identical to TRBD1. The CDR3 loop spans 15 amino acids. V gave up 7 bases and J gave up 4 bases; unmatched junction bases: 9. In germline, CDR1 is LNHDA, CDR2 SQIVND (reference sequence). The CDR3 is CASIGDRVGTGELFF. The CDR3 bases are TGTGCCAGTATAGGTGACAGGGTGGGCACCGGGGAGCTGTTTTTT.

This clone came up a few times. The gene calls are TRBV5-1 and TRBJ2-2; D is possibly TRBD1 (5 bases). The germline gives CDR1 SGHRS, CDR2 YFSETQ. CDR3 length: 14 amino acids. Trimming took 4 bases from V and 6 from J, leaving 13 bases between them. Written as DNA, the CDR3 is TGCGCCAGCAGCCAAGGACCCAGGGCCGGGGAGCTGTTTTTT. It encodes CASSQGPRAGELFF.

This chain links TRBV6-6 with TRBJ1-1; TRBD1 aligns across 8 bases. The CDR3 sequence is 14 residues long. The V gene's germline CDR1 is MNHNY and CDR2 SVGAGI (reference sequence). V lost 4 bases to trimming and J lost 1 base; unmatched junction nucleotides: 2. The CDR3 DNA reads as TGTGCCAGCAGTTCGACAGGGGCGAACACTGAAGCTTTCTTT. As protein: CASSSTGANTEAFF.

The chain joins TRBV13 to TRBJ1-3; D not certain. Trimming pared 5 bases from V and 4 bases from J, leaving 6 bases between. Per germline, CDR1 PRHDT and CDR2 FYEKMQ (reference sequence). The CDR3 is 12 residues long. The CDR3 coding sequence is TGTGCCAGCAGCAACAAGGGAAACACCATATATTTT. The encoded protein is CASSNKGNTIYF.

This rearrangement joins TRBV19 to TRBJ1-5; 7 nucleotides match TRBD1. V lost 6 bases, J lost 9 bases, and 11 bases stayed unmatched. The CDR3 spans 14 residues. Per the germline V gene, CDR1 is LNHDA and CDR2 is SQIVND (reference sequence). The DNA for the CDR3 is TGTGCCAGTAGCGGACAGGTCAAGGACATGCCCCAGCATTTT. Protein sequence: CASSGQVKDMPQHF.

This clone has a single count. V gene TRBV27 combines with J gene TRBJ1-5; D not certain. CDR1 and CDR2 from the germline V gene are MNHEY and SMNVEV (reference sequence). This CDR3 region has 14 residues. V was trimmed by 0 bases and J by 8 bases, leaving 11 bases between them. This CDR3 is CASSLSGPEEPQHF. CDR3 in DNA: TGTGCCAGCAGTTTATCGGGCCCGGAGGAGCCCCAGCATTTT.

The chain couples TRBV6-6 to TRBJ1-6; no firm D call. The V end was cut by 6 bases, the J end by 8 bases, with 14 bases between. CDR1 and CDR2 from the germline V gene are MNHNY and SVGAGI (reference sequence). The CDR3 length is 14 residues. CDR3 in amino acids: CASSFERRDSPLHF. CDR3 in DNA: TGTGCCAGCAGCTTCGAGCGAAGAGATTCACCCCTCCACTTT.

CDR3 sequence (DNA): TGTGCCAGCAGCTCCCCGGGGGGGGGACCGAACACCGGGGAGCTGTTTTTT. Protein: CASSSPGGGPNTGELFF. The chain has TRBV9 and TRBJ2-2; 8 positions match TRBD2. Germline lookup yields CDR1 SGDLS and CDR2 YYNGEE. The CDR3 length is 17 residues. Trimming cost V 4 bases and J 0 bases; bases outside gene matches: 8.

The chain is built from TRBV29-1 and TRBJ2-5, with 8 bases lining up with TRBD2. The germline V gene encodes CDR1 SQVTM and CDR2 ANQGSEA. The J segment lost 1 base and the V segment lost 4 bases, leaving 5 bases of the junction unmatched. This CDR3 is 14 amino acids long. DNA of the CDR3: TGCAGCGTTGTCCCTCTAGCGGGCCAAGAGACCCAGTACTTC. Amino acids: CSVVPLAGQETQYF.

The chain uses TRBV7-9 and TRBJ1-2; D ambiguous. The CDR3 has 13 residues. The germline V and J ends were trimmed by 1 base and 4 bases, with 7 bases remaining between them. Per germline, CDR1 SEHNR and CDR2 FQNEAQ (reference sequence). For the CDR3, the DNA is TGTGCCAGCAGCTTAGATTTGAGCTATGGCTACACCTTC. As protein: CASSLDLSYGYTF.

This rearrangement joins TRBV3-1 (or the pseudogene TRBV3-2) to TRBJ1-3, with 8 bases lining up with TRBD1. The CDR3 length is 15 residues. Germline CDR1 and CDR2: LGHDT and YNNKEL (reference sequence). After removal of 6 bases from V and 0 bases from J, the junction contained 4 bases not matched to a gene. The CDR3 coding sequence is TGTGCCAGCAGGGTAACAGGGGGCTCTGGAAACACCATATATTTT. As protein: CASRVTGGSGNTIYF.

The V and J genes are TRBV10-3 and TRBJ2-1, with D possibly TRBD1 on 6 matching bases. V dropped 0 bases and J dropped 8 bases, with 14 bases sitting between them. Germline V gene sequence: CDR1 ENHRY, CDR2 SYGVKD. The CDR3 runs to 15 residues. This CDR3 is CAISESVQGRDEQFF. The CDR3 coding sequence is TGTGCCATCAGTGAGTCTGTACAGGGTCGCGATGAGCAGTTCTTC.

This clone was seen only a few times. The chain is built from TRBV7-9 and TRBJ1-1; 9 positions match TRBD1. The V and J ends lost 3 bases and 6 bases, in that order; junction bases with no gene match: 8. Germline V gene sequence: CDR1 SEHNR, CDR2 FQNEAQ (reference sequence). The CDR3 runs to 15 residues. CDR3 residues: CASSFTAGQGAEAFF. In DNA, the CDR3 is TGTGCCAGCAGCTTTACCGCGGGACAGGGCGCTGAAGCTTTCTTT.

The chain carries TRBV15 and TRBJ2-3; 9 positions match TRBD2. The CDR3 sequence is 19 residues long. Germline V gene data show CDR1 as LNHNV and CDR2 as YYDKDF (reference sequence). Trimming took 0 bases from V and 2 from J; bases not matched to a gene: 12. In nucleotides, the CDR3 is TGTGCCACCAGCAGAGATAATTTCAGGCTAGCGGGGACCACAGATACGCAGTATTTT. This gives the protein CATSRDNFRLAGTTDTQYF.

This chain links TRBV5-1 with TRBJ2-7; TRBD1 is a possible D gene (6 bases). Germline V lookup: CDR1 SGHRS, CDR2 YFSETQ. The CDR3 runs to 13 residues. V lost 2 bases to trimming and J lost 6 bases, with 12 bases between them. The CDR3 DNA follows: TGCGCCAGCAGCTTTACCGACAGGTCCGAGCAGTACTTC. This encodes CASSFTDRSEQYF.

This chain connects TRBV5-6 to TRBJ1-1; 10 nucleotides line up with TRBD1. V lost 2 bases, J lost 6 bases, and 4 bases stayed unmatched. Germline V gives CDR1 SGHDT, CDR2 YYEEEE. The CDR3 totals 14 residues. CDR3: CASSFRDRGPEAFF. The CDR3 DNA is TGTGCCAGCAGCTTCAGGGACAGGGGTCCTGAAGCTTTCTTT.

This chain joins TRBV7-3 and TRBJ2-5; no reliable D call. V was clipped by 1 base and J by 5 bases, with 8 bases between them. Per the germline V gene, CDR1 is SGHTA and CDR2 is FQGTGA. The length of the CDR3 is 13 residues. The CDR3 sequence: CASSLIGSETQYF. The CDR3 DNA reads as TGTGCCAGCAGCTTAATCGGGTCGGAGACCCAGTACTTC.

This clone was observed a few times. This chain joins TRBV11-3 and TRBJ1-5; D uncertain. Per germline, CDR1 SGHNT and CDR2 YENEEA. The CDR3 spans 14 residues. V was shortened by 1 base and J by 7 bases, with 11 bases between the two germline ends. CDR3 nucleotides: TGTGCCAGCAGCTTAGCGGCGGTTCTCCAGCCCCAGCATTTT. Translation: CASSLAAVLQPQHF.

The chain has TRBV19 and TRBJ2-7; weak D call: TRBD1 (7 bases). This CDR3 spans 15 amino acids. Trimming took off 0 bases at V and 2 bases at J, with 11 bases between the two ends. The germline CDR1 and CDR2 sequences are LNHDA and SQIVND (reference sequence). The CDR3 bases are TGTGCCAGTAGTATAGATGGCGGGACAGCCTACGAGCAGTACTTC. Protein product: CASSIDGGTAYEQYF.

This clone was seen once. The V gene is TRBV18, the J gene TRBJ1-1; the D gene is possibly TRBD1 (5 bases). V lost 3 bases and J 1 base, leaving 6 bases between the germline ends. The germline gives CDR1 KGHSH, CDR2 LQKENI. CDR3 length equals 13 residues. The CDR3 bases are TGTGCCAGCTCACCGGGGGGGAACACTGAAGCTTTCTTT. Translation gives CASSPGGNTEAFF.

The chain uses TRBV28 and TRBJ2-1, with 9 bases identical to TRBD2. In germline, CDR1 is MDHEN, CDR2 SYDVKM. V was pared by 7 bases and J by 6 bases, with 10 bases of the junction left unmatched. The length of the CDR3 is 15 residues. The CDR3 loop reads CASTTGGRATNEQFF. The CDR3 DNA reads TGTGCCAGCACTACCGGCGGGAGGGCAACCAATGAGCAGTTCTTC.